What follows are 21 T cell receptor beta chains derived from one specimen sequenced in a study of T cells in Graves' hyperthyroidism and ophthalmopathy. RNA transcripts were the template for amplifying TCR beta CDR3 regions. Initially, a first-round RT-PCR of the TCR CDR3 employed the HTBI primer set. TCRdb called the multiplex PCR reads again in MiXCR, with one record for every CDR3 protein. The sample contains approximately 620,000 distinct CDR3 sequences, about a sixth of which appear only once. The sequenced sample was blood. These receptors all come from a woman aged 40 to 50 with Graves' ophthalmopathy.

The sample holds many counts of this clonotype. The V call is TRBV7-2, the J call TRBJ1-1; D unresolved. V was trimmed by 1 base and J by 0 bases, leaving 9 bases between them. CDR1 is SGHTA and CDR2 is FQGNSA in the germline V gene. This CDR3 has 15 amino acids. The CDR3 DNA follows: TGTGCCAGCAGCTTAGTTTTCTCGGTGAACACTGAAGCTTTCTTT. Its translation: CASSLVFSVNTEAFF.

This clonotype has a handful of counts. The rearrangement links TRBV12-3 or TRBV12-4 to TRBJ2-2; 11 bases fit TRBD2. The ends lost 1 base at V and 1 base at J; junction bases unmatched: 2. This CDR3 has 17 residues. CDR3 coding DNA: TGTGCCAGCAGTTTAGTTAGCGGGGGGGAGAACACCGGGGAGCTGTTTTTT. It specifies CASSLVSGGENTGELFF.

This sequence joins TRBV6-1 and TRBJ1-4, with a weak D call TRBD1 (5 bases). The CDR3 has 14 residues. V was trimmed by 6 bases and J by 8 bases, leaving 16 bases between them. Germline V gene lookup returns CDR1 MNHNS and CDR2 SASEGT. The CDR3, as DNA: TGTGCCAGCAGGTTGACAGTCAGCGCGGAAAAACTGTTTTTT. Amino acid sequence: CASRLTVSAEKLFF.

This CDR3 reads CASSYRPLQGITGELFF. The CDR3 bases are TGTGCCAGCAGTTATCGGCCTTTACAGGGTATCACCGGGGAGCTGTTTTTT. The chain employs TRBV6-2 or TRBV6-3 and TRBJ2-2; maybe TRBD1 (6 bases). Germline loops: CDR1 MNHEY, CDR2 SVGEGT. The CDR3 is made up of 17 amino acids. The V and J ends lost 3 bases and 4 bases respectively, with 18 bases between them.

Comment on this clonotype: A much larger clone lies a single base off, so this may be a read error. This chain connects TRBV30 to TRBJ1-2; D perhaps matches TRBD1 (6 bases). From germline, CDR1 is GTSNPN and CDR2 SVGIG (reference sequence). The CDR3 consists of 14 residues. CDR3 loop: CAGGRGAPSGGCTF. In DNA form, the CDR3 reads TGTGCCGGCGGGCGGGGGGCGCCGAGTGGAGGCTGCACCTTC.

V is TRBV6-1 and J is TRBJ1-2; D is ambiguous. Trimming took off 2 bases at V and 5 bases at J, with 15 bases between the two ends. Germline lookup yields CDR1 MNHNS and CDR2 SASEGT. This CDR3 is 15 amino acids long. The CDR3 sequence is CASSEPTGPLYGYTF. The CDR3 coding sequence is TGTGCCAGCAGTGAACCCACCGGACCCCTATATGGCTACACCTTC.

In this sample, this clonotype turned up many times. The CDR3, as DNA: TGCAGTGCTAGAGATATGACAGGGTACGGCTACACCTTC. It encodes CSARDMTGYGYTF. V usage is TRBV20-1 and J usage is TRBJ1-2, with 7 nucleotides matching TRBD1. This CDR3 has 13 residues. Per the germline V gene, CDR1 is DFQATT and CDR2 is SNEGSKA (reference sequence). V was pared by 0 bases and J by 8 bases, with 6 bases of the junction left unmatched.

This clonotype was found many times. The rearrangement links TRBV7-9 to TRBJ2-1; 9 bases map to TRBD2. This CDR3 comprises 17 residues. Germline-derived CDR1 and CDR2 are SEHNR and FQNEAQ (reference sequence). V was clipped by 2 bases and J by 1 base; unmatched bases: 6. CDR3 in amino acids: CASSLLSGGRSYNEQFF. DNA for the CDR3: TGTGCCAGCAGCTTACTTAGCGGGGGCCGATCCTACAATGAGCAGTTCTTC.

The chain uses TRBV30 and TRBJ1-3; D perhaps matches TRBD1 (5 bases). CDR1 is GTSNPN and CDR2 is SVGIG in the germline V gene (reference sequence). CDR3 length: 14 residues. With 4 bases removed from V and 4 bases from J, the gap between germline ends came to 14 bases. The CDR3 DNA reads TGTGCCTGGACCCAGGGACTCCCGGGAAACACCATATATTTT. Its translation is CAWTQGLPGNTIYF.

This chain joins TRBV20-1 and TRBJ1-1; tentatively, D is TRBD1 (5 bases). Per germline, CDR1 DFQATT and CDR2 SNEGSKA (reference sequence). With 4 bases removed from V and 1 base from J, the gap between germline ends came to 13 bases. The CDR3 contains 14 residues. The DNA for the CDR3 is TGCAGTGCTACCATTGGGGGTAAGAACACTGAAGCTTTCTTT. It codes for CSATIGGKNTEAFF.

The V call is TRBV30, the J call TRBJ1-5; the D is unclear. The CDR3 extends over 13 amino acids. Per germline, CDR1 GTSNPN and CDR2 SVGIG (reference sequence). V was clipped by 2 bases and J by 3 bases, with 8 bases between them. The CDR3 DNA is TGTGCCTGGAGTAAAGGGTTCAATCAGCCCCAGCATTTT. It specifies CAWSKGFNQPQHF.

This clonotype was recorded at least ten times. The chain has TRBV27 and TRBJ2-1; tentatively, D is TRBD2 (8 bases). V lost 3 bases to trimming and J lost 2 bases, with 14 bases between them. This CDR3 region has 16 residues. Germline V lookup: CDR1 MNHEY, CDR2 SMNVEV (reference sequence). The CDR3 DNA reads as TGTGCCAGCAGTTTCGGGACTAGGGGGCCCTACAATGAGCAGTTCTTC. Its protein product is CASSFGTRGPYNEQFF.

This clonotype came up a few times. The rearrangement uses TRBV29-1 and TRBJ2-5; possible D gene TRBD1, 6 bases. Germline CDR1 reads SQVTM; CDR2 reads ANQGSEA. V lost 4 bases, J lost 4 bases, and 13 bases lay in between. This CDR3 spans 13 amino acids. CDR3 loop: CSVAPTGSETQYF. CDR3 sequence (DNA): TGCAGCGTTGCCCCAACAGGGTCAGAGACCCAGTACTTC.

This clonotype was counted once. This may arise from a read error, as a much more abundant clone is one base away. This rearrangement joins TRBV29-1 to TRBJ2-3; D gene unclear. The CDR3 has 12 amino acids. CDR1 and CDR2 (germline): SQVTM, ANQGSEA. This CDR3 is CSVGRSTDTQCF. CDR3 nucleotides: TGCAGCGTCGGACGGAGCACAGATACGCAGTGTTTT.

This clonotype was picked up many times. This chain connects TRBV6-1 to TRBJ2-2; 8 nucleotides match TRBD1. Per the germline V gene, CDR1 is MNHNS and CDR2 is SASEGT. Trimming removed 6 bases from V and 1 base from J; junction bases left unmatched: 10. The CDR3 totals 17 residues. The CDR3 loop is CASSQPTGGMNTGELFF. The CDR3 DNA follows: TGTGCCAGCAGCCAACCAACAGGGGGTATGAACACCGGGGAGCTGTTTTTT.

This clonotype was recorded many times. The chain employs TRBV18 and TRBJ2-3, with TRBD2 identical over 9 bases. V shed 3 bases, J shed 3 bases, and the junction held 10 bases outside the gene matches. Germline CDR1 reads KGHSH; CDR2 reads LQKENI. CDR3 length: 17 amino acids. CDR3 nucleotides: TGTGCCAGCTCACCTACGATCACTAGCGGGCGGACAGATACGCAGTATTTT. The encoded protein is CASSPTITSGRTDTQYF. Together with reference TRBV18 and TRBJ2-3, the CDR3 gives the full variable domain: NAGVMQNPRHLVRRRGQEARLRCSPMKGHSHVYWYRQLPEEGLKFMVYLQKENIIDESGMPKERFSAEFPKEGPSILRIQQVVRGDSAAYFCASSPTITSGRTDTQYFGPGTRLTVL.

This clonotype has ten or more counts. The chain carries TRBV15 and TRBJ1-1; no firm D call. This CDR3 is built from 11 residues. The germline V gene has CDR1 LNHNV and CDR2 YYDKDF (reference sequence). The V and J ends lost 2 bases and 10 bases respectively, with 8 bases between them. As DNA, the CDR3 is TGTGCCACCAGCAGAACGTCGAGAGCTTTCTTT. Translated, it gives CATSRTSRAFF.

This clonotype has at least ten counts. This chain connects TRBV3-1 to TRBJ1-1; D gene ambiguous. Germline CDR1 and CDR2: LGHDT and YNNKEL (reference sequence). V lost 3 bases to trimming and J lost 0 bases, with 20 bases between them. The CDR3 has 18 residues. The CDR3 region is CASSQALGSRALNTEAFF. The CDR3 DNA follows: TGTGCCAGCAGCCAGGCCCTGGGGTCGCGGGCCTTGAACACTGAAGCTTTCTTT.

This clonotype was detected many times. The J gene is TRBJ2-3, the V gene TRBV28; TRBD1 matches at 7 bases. The germline CDR1 and CDR2 sequences are MDHEN and SYDVKM. V gave up 7 bases and J gave up 0 bases; unmatched junction bases: 7. The CDR3 runs to 15 residues. The DNA of the CDR3 is TGTGCCAGCACCAGAGTGGACAGGAGCACAGATACGCAGTATTTT. Translating gives CASTRVDRSTDTQYF.

This clonotype appeared many times. V gene TRBV10-2 combines with J gene TRBJ2-1; TRBD2 agrees at 9 bases. Per the germline V gene, CDR1 is WSHSY and CDR2 is SAAADI. The CDR3 has 18 residues. Trimming removed 0 bases from V and 0 bases from J; junction bases left unmatched: 6. This CDR3 is CASSESRLAGPSYNEQFF. CDR3 coding DNA: TGCGCCAGCAGTGAGTCGAGGCTAGCGGGACCCTCCTACAATGAGCAGTTCTTC.

In this sample, this clonotype turned up many times. The chain carries TRBV5-8 and TRBJ2-5; 16 bases are a match to TRBD2. V gave up 4 bases and J gave up 1 base; unmatched junction bases: 10. Germline V lookup: CDR1 SGHTS, CDR2 YDEGEE. This CDR3 is built from 19 residues. The CDR3 nucleotides are TGTGCCAGCAGCACGGGACTAGCGGGAGGGCTAAGGGCCCAAGAGACCCAGTACTTC. Amino acids: CASSTGLAGGLRAQETQYF.